By frequency in the sample, the clone carrying this T cell receptor beta chain is medium-sized. The antigen is not known. This sample is drawn from a study of T cells in localized non-small cell lung cancer. Study results and caveats: Exceeding tumor, uninvolved adjacent lung had the highest T cell clonality.

Germline loops: CDR1 SGDLS, CDR2 YYNGEE. The CDR3 is made up of 14 amino acids. The V gene lost 4 bases and the J gene lost 5 bases, with 13 bases spanning the gap. Assay used: immunoSEQ multiplex PCR; TCRdb lists only in-frame clones, some missing. The sample includes 3,000 or so clones, about 17% of them seen just once. The chain recombines TRBV9 with TRBJ2-1; a weak D match, TRBD2 (5 bases). The clonotype originates from a woman aged 35-70 years with stage II lung adenocarcinoma. The sequences come from lung tumor tissue, collected before any cancer treatment. The CDR3, as DNA: TGTGCCAGCAGCCCGGTCGAGGGCGACAATGAGCAGTTCTTC. This translates into CASSPVEGDNEQFF.